This T cell receptor (beta chain) was found in a study of human T cells and chemical hapten exposure. Background on the study: Throughout the approximately 24-week study, diphenylcyclopropenone was applied weekly to the patients' scalps. Among samples, TCR yields varied mainly because of small differences in pooled library volume. Women made up most patients, who had alopecia areata, totalis or universalis.

This clonotype was seen only a few times. The V end was cut by 4 bases, the J end by 1 base, with 14 bases between. CDR1 SGHRS and CDR2 YFSETQ come from the germline V gene. The CDR3 runs 16 residues. Methods used by the authors: TCRs per sample had a median of around 98,000 and ranged from roughly 20,000 to 690,600. MiXCR, run by TCRdb on the RACE reads, gives a single entry per CDR3 protein. TCRdb's processing, not the study's, gives the V and J calls here. The repertoire holds around 300,000 distinct CDR3 sequences, with around 7.3% as singletons. The time point denotes: pre-sensitization, week 0. The treatment is: therapeutic diphenylcyclopropenone sensitization with weekly scalp DPC.

The chain uses TRBV5-1 and TRBJ2-2; possibly TRBD1 for D (6 bases). This TCR was sampled from a man younger than 30 with alopecia areata. Some clones in this sample may be carry-over from other donors' samples. Specimen: whole blood, collected in connection with sensitization to the hapten diphenylcyclopropenone (DPC). The CDR3 bases are TGCGCCAGCAGCGCGTCCCGGGACATGAACACCGGGGAGCTGTTTTTT. This encodes CASSASRDMNTGELFF.